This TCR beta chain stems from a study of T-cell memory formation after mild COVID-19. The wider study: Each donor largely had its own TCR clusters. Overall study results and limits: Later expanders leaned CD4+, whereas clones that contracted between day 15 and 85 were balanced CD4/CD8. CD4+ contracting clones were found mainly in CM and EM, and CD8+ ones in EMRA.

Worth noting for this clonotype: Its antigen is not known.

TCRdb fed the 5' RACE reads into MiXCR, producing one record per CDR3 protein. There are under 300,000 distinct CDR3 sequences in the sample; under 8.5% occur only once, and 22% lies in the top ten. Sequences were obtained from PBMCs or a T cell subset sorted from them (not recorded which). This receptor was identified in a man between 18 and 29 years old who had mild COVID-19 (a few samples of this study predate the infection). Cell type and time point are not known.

CDR3 in DNA: TGTGCCAGCAGCTTAGGAGGAGCTAGCGCAGAGACCCAGTACTTC. Translated, it gives CASSLGGASAETQYF. The chain is built from TRBV7-2 and TRBJ2-5; perhaps TRBD2 as D (6 bases). The germline V and J ends were trimmed by 1 base and 4 bases, with 13 bases remaining between them. This CDR3 spans 15 amino acids. Germline CDR1 reads SGHTA; CDR2 reads FQGNSA.